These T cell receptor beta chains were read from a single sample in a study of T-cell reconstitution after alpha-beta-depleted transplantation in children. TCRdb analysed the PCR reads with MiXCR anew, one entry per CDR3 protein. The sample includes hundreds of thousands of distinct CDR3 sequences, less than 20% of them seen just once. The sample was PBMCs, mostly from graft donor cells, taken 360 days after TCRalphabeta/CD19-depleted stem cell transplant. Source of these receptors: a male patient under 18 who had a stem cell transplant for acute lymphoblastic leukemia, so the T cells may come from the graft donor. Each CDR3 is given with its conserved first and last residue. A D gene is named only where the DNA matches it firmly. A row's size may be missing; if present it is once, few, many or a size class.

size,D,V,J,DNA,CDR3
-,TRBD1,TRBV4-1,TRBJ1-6,TGCGCCAGCAGCCACCCCCGGGACAGGGATTCACCCCTCCACTTT,CASSHPRDRDSPLHF
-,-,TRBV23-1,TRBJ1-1,TGCGCCAGCAGTCAACCCGACAGGATGAACACTGAAGCTTTCTTT,CASSQPDRMNTEAFF
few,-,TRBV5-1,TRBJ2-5,TGCGCCAGCAACCTTGAGCCGGCAAAGGTGGATGGCCAGTACTTC,CASNLEPAKVDGQYF
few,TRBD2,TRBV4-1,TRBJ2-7,TGCGCCAGCAGCCGGTTTTCTAGCGGGAGGGAGCAGGGGCAGTACTTC,CASSRFSSGREQGQYF
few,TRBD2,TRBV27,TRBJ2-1,TGTGCCAGCAGGGGGACTAGCGGGAGGGGCTCCTACAATGAGCAGTTCTTC,CASRGTSGRGSYNEQFF
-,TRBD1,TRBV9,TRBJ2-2,TGTGCCAGCAGCGTAGCCCTGGACAGGGGGAGGACCGGGGAGCTGTTTTTT,CASSVALDRGRTGELFF
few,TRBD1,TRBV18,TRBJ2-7,TGTGCCAGCTCACCCTTAGGGGGCAGGGAGCGTGGCGAGCAGTACTTC,CASSPLGGRERGEQYF
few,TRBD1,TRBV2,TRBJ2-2,TGTGCCAGCAGGGGAACAGGGGGCGCCGGGGAGCTGTTTTTT,CASRGTGGAGELFF
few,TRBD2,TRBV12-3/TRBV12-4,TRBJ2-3,TGTGCCAGCAGTTTAGCGCGGCTAGCGGGAGCAAGAGATACGCAGTATTTT,CASSLARLAGARDTQYF
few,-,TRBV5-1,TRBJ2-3,TGCGCCAGCAGCCTCCCTCGGGGCAGACTCACAGATACGCAGTATTTT,CASSLPRGRLTDTQYF
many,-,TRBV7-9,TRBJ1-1,TGTGCCAGCAGCCTCTACGAACAGGGGAACACTGAAGCTTTCTTT,CASSLYEQGNTEAFF
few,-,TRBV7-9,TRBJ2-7,TGTGCCAGCAGCTTAGCCGGCGTCAGCACCTACGAGCAGTACTTC,CASSLAGVSTYEQYF
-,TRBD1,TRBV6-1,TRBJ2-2,TGTGCCAGCAGTCGGGACAGAAGCACCGGGGAGCTGTTTTTT,CASSRDRSTGELFF
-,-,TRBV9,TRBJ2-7,TGTGCCAGCAGCGTAGGAGAGGACGAGCAGTACTTC,CASSVGEDEQYF
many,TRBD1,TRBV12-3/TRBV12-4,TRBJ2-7,TGTGCCAGCAGGTTGGACAGGGCCCTGTTCACCGAGCAGTACTTC,CASRLDRALFTEQYF
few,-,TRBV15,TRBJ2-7,TGTGCCACCAGCAAAGACTGGGGCTCCTACGAGCAGTACTTC,CATSKDWGSYEQYF
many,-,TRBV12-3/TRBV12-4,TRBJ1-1,TGTGCCAGCACCCCCCTGACAGTCGTATCTGAAGCTTTCTTT,CASTPLTVVSEAFF
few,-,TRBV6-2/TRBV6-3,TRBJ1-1,TGTGCCAGCAGTTACTTTCGTGCCATGTCAGGGAACACTGAAGCTTTCTTT,CASSYFRAMSGNTEAFF
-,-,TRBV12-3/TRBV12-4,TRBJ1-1,TGTGCCAGCAGTTTCCGAGAGCGGAACACTGAAGCTTTCTTT,CASSFRERNTEAFF
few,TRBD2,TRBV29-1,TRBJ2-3,TGCAGCGTTCGAGGGTCTAGCGGGACCCGCACAGATACGCAGTATTTT,CSVRGSSGTRTDTQYF
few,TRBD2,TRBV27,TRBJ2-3,TGTGCCAGCAGTCCTATAGCGGGAAAGTGGACAGATACGCAGTATTTT,CASSPIAGKWTDTQYF
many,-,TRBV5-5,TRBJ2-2,TGTGCCAGCAGCCTCCTCCCAGGGACCACCGGGGAGCTGTTTTTT,CASSLLPGTTGELFF
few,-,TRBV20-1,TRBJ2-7,TGCAGTGCTAGGGGGCTTGTCTACGAGCAGTACTTC,CSARGLVYEQYF
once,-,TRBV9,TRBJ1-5,TGTGCCAGCAGCGCCGGGGGTTTTTTAGGCAATCAGCCCCAGCATTTT,CASSAGGFLGNQPQHF
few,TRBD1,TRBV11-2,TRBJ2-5,TGTGCCAGCAGCTTAGATGTAGGGGGCTTTTACCAAGAGACCCAGTACTTC,CASSLDVGGFYQETQYF
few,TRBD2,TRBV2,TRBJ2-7,TGTGCCAGCAGTGAAGTAGCGGGACTCAGGAAGCAGTACTTC,CASSEVAGLRKQYF
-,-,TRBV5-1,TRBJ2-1,TGCGCCAGCAGGAAGTGGGTCGGGGAGCAGTTCTTC,CASRKWVGEQFF
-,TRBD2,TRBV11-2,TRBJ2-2,TGTGCCAGCAGCTTTTTTGCCAGGACTAGCGGGAGCCTGAACACCGGGGAGCTGTTTTTT,CASSFFARTSGSLNTGELFF
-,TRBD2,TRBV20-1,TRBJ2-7,TGCAGTGCTGGGACTAGTTCCTACGAGCAGTACTTC,CSAGTSSYEQYF
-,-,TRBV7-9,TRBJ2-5,TGTGCCAGCAGCTTTGAGGGCGCCTGGGAGACCCAGTACTTC,CASSFEGAWETQYF
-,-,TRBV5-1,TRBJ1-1,TGCGCCAGCAGCTTATACCGGACGGACACTGAAGCTTTCTTT,CASSLYRTDTEAFF
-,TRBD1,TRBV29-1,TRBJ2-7,TGCAGCGTTGAAACAGGGGTGAGCTCCTACGAGCAGTACTTC,CSVETGVSSYEQYF
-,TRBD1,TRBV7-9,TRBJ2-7,TGTGCCAGCAGCCCAGGGATCAGGGGGCCCTACGAGCAGTACTTC,CASSPGIRGPYEQYF
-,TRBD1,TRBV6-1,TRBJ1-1,TGTGCCAGCATGCTGTATGGGACAGGGAGTGAAGCTTTCTTT,CASMLYGTGSEAFF
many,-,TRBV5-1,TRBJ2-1,TGCGCCAGCAGCTTCGAGCAAGCCTACAATGAGCAGTTCTTC,CASSFEQAYNEQFF
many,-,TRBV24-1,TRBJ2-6,TGTGCCACCAGTTTTTCAGGGGCGCACGGGGCCAACGTCCTGACTTTC,CATSFSGAHGANVLTF
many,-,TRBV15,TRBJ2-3,TGTGCCACCAGCAGAGAGCCGGCCGCTAGCACAGATACGCAGTATTTT,CATSREPAASTDTQYF
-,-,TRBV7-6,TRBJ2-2,TGTGCCAGCAGCTACCTAGCGATCAATTGGGGCACCGGGGAGCTGTTTTTT,CASSYLAINWGTGELFF